The sample holds one count of the clone carrying this T cell receptor (beta chain). Its target is unknown. Both subsets, CD45RA+ naive and CD45RA-negative memory, were split from the CD4+ cells. The source of the sample is a study of shared clonotypes between healthy human individuals. Study outcomes and limitations: Larger estimated richness was generally seen in naive subsets than in memory subsets. Read depth was anticipated to influence clonotype sharing among donors.

TCRdb keeps only in-frame clones here, not all; method: immunoSEQ multiplex PCR. Of 500,000 to 550,000 clones in the sample, about 96% are singletons; the top ten hold around 0.066%. The sequence was collected from a young woman in good health. Sequenced input: naive CD4+ T cells sorted from blood. The sample's subset: CD45RA+ positively selected.

The CDR3 sequence: CASTQPGFSGANVLTF. CDR3 nucleotides: TGTGCCAGCACGCAGCCAGGATTTTCTGGGGCCAACGTCCTGACTTTC. J is TRBJ2-6 and V is TRBV28; D uncertain. The CDR3 sequence is 16 residues long. CDR1 MDHEN and CDR2 SYDVKM come from the germline V gene. V was trimmed by 7 bases and J by 1 base, leaving 14 bases between them.